This T cell receptor (beta chain) was sequenced during a study of T cell responses to AZD1222 COVID-19 vaccine (dated by TCRdb to the early 2020s). The study in broad terms: TCR sequencing covered about 230 trial participants: about 210 given two doses of AZD1222 and about 26 given two doses of MenACWY control vaccine. Trial participants were enrolled by age into subgroups of 18-55, 56-69 and 70-plus years, and about 150, 27 and 61 TCR-sequenced participants, respectively, were included in these subgroups.

The CDR3 regions of human TCRbeta chains were subjected to immunosequencing. On the study's bioinformatics: Repertoire TCRs were matched against a reference library of SARS-CoV-2-specific TCRs generated with the MIRA antigen-specificity platform. Breadth was defined as the fraction of unique TCRs that were SARS-CoV-2-associated. Depth was defined as the fraction of total T cells that were SARS-CoV-2-associated. Each spike-specific TCR was assigned to its reactive spike region and to a CD4 or CD8 class using the MIRA data. Log10-transformed breadth and depth values were compared by one-way ANOVA with Sidak's multiple comparisons tests. In its TCRdb copy, this immuneACCESS table keeps in-frame sequences only and misses some clones. Where compared with another copy, unresolved V genes explain less than half of these, and the others have no known cause. That table furnishes V, J and clone size, whereas the DNA furnished D and trimming. The sample table records some 190,000 clones; about nine tenths of these occur just once. About 1.7% of the sample is held by the ten biggest clonotypes.

CDR1 and CDR2, looked up from the germline V gene, are KGHSH and LQKENI. Including cysteine and phenylalanine, the CDR3 has 15 amino acids. CDR3 DNA is the only sequence kept; it has 45 bases, read in frame from the first base. Deletion took 3 bases off V and 4 bases off J, with a span of 16 bases between the germline ends. What this sample's time point label stands for: about 28 days (+/-7) after the second vaccine dose. AZD1222 recipients given second doses at about 4 weeks or at about 12 weeks were pooled, since spike-specific TCR depth and breadth were not found to differ between the two schedules. Vaccinee samples came from UK trials COV001 and COV002, including a single-blind randomized controlled phase 2/3 trial of AZD1222 (ChAdOx1 nCoV-19) in healthy adults. For TCRbeta chain sequencing, PBMC samples were collected from trial participants at day 0 and at day 28 after the second dose. The full study reports these points: The 56-69-year group was small, and its depth increase did not reach significance, likely because of low power. Reportedly, close to half of the unique spike-specific TCRs recognized epitopes lying outside the regions that are mutated in the B.1.351 and B.1.1.7 variants. Conclusions about previously exposed vaccinees are limited because only five to seven AZD1222 recipients were SARS-CoV-2 seropositive at baseline. Because no day 14 peak-response samples were available, the repertoires could be characterized only after the peak T cell response. CD4 TCRs associated with the vaccine covered the entire spike protein, and the dominant responses were in regions 160-218 and 743-854. Participants were mostly white British and included more females than males, and it was suggested by the authors that clonal diversity may have been underestimated. A significant rise in spike-specific TCR breadth and depth was observed after two AZD1222 doses relative to day 0 and relative to MenACWY recipients.

Of note for this clone: Its antigen specificity is not known. No much larger clone exists at a distance of one base, and base qualities are not known.

The TCR comes from an adult who received the AZD1222 COVID-19 vaccine. The chain couples TRBV18 to TRBJ2-7; the D gene is perhaps TRBD1, from 7 matching bases. The sample was peripheral blood, taken 28 days after the second AZD1222 dose. Here is the DNA: TGTGCCAGCTCACCCCGGGGGACAGTCGGGTACGAGCAGTACTTC. This codes for CASSPRGTVGYEQYF.